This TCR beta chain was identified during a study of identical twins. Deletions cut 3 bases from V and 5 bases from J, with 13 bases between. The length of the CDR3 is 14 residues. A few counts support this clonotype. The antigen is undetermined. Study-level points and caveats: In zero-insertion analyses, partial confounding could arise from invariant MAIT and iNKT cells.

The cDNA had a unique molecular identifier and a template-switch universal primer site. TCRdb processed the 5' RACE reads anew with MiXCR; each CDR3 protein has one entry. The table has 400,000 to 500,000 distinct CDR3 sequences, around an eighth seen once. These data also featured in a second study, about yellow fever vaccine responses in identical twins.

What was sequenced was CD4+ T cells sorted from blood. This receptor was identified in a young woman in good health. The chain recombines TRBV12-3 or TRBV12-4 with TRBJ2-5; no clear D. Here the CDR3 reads CASSFGPNEETQYF. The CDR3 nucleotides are TGTGCCAGCAGTTTCGGTCCAAACGAGGAGACCCAGTACTTC.